This T cell receptor beta chain was recorded in a study of shared clonotypes between healthy human individuals. Study-wide context: Two women and a few men aged 18 to 49 served as donors.

The length of the CDR3 is 15 residues. Trimming removed 1 base from V and 10 bases from J, with 14 bases in between. Germline lookup yields CDR1 LNHNV and CDR2 YYDKDF (reference sequence). TCRdb's copy holds only in-frame clones and misses some; the assay was immunoSEQ multiplex PCR. The sample has 150,000 to 200,000 clones, 85% to 95% seen once. Sequenced input: naive CD4+ T cells sorted from blood. Subset denoted: CD45RA+ positively selected. The receptor comes from a woman aged 25 to 39 in good health. The gene calls are TRBV15 and TRBJ1-6; the D is unclear. As DNA, the CDR3 is TGTGCCACCAGCAGAGCTGAGGGTTCGTTGTCACCCCTCCACTTT. As protein: CATSRAEGSLSPLHF.